A single sample gave rise to the 28 T cell receptor beta chains below, sequenced in a study of T cell repertoires in ileal Crohn's disease. This sample's time point: neoterminal ileum biopsy at postoperative endoscopy, about 6 months after surgery. Libraries were prepared by immunoSEQ multiplex PCR; TCRdb keeps only in-frame clonotypes and omits some of them. The table shows 15,000 or so clones, with 60% to 85% occurring only once. What was sequenced was ileal tissue. These receptors were taken from an adult with Crohn's disease.

Only a few counts were recorded for this clone. For the CDR3, the DNA is TGCAGCGTCGGACAGAACCAAGGGGAGACCCAGTACTTC. Protein: CSVGQNQGETQYF. This chain connects TRBV29-1 to TRBJ2-5; TRBD1 is a possible D gene (6 bases). From germline, CDR1 is SQVTM and CDR2 ANQGSEA. Trimming cost V 6 bases and J 5 bases, with 16 bases left between them. There are 13 residues in the CDR3.

This sequence joins TRBV6-4 and TRBJ2-1, with 8 bases matching TRBD2. Germline values: CDR1 MRHNA, CDR2 SNTAGT. V lost 5 bases to trimming and J lost 6 bases; unmatched junction nucleotides: 12. This CDR3 has 16 amino acids. The CDR3 region has the DNA TGTGCCAGCAGTCCCCAAAACACGGGGGGGGGCAATGAGCAGTTCTTC. Translating it yields CASSPQNTGGGNEQFF.

The J gene is TRBJ1-2, the V gene TRBV7-9, with D perhaps TRBD1 (5 bases). Germline-derived CDR1 and CDR2 are SEHNR and FQNEAQ (reference sequence). V was clipped by 8 bases and J by 1 base, with 11 bases between them. The CDR3 sequence is 13 residues long. CDR3 sequence: CASGRGVNYGYTF. The DNA for the CDR3 is TGTGCCAGCGGTAGGGGTGTTAACTATGGCTACACCTTC.

The chain employs TRBV7-2 and TRBJ2-7, with D possibly being TRBD2 (5 bases). The CDR3 runs to 14 residues. Trimming removed 5 bases at V and 2 bases at J, with 13 bases between. Per germline, CDR1 SGHTA and CDR2 FQGNSA. CDR3: CASSHRLTPYEQYF. CDR3 nucleotide sequence: TGTGCCAGCAGCCACCGACTAACCCCCTACGAGCAGTACTTC.

The J gene is TRBJ2-5, the V gene TRBV5-6; TRBD2 matches 9 bases. Trimming removed 4 bases from V and 6 bases from J; junction bases left unmatched: 16. CDR3 length: 17 residues. Germline V gene sequence: CDR1 SGHDT, CDR2 YYEEEE. CDR3 loop: CASSPIGGRAGLKTQYF. In nucleotides, the CDR3 is TGTGCCAGCAGCCCTATAGGCGGGAGGGCCGGATTAAAGACCCAGTACTTC.

The V gene is TRBV5-4, the J gene TRBJ2-1; TRBD1 matches 9 bases. With 0 bases clipped from V and 4 bases from J, the junction kept 2 bases outside the gene matches. CDR1 SGHNT and CDR2 YYREEE come from the germline V gene (reference sequence). The CDR3 covers 15 residues. The CDR3 sequence is CASSLGDRVYNEQFF. DNA of the CDR3: TGTGCCAGCAGCTTGGGGGACAGGGTGTACAATGAGCAGTTCTTC. Full variable domain (outside the CDR3, taken from reference TRBV5-4 and TRBJ2-1): ETGVTQSPTHLIKTRGQQVTLRCSSQSGHNTVSWYQQALGQGPQFIFQYYREEENGRGNFPPRFSGLQFPNYSSELNVNALELDDSALYLCASSLGDRVYNEQFFGPGTRLTVL.

As DNA, the CDR3 is TGTGCCAGCAGCCCCGAGGGGTACGAGCAGTACTTC. Translation: CASSPEGYEQYF. The chain is built from TRBV5-4 and TRBJ2-7, with D perhaps given as TRBD1 or TRBD2 (5 bases each). Germline loops: CDR1 SGHNT, CDR2 YYREEE (reference sequence). The CDR3 has 12 residues. Trimming pared 4 bases from V and 4 bases from J, leaving 9 bases between.

The rearrangement joins TRBV7-9 to TRBJ2-1, with 7 bases fitting TRBD1. Germline CDR1 is SEHNR and CDR2 is FQNEAQ (reference sequence). The J segment lost 15 bases and the V segment lost 3 bases, leaving 11 bases of the junction unmatched. The CDR3 spans 13 residues. Here the CDR3 DNA reads TGTGCCAGCAGCTTTAGTGCCGACAGGGTGGCGTTCTTC. This gives the protein CASSFSADRVAFF.

The CDR3: CASRPGGGSYEQYF. The CDR3 bases are TGTGCCAGCAGACCAGGGGGGGGCTCCTACGAGCAGTACTTC. V usage is TRBV6-5 and J usage is TRBJ2-7; D may be TRBD1 or TRBD2 (7 bases each). The CDR3 covers 14 residues. V lost 6 bases and J lost 0, with 12 bases in between. Germline V gene lookup returns CDR1 MNHEY and CDR2 SVGAGI.

V usage is TRBV7-2 and J usage is TRBJ1-4; D is possibly TRBD1 (6 bases). Germline-derived CDR1 and CDR2 are SGHTA and FQGNSA. This CDR3 comprises 14 residues. The V and J ends lost 5 bases and 4 bases respectively, with 11 bases between them. CDR3 in amino acids: CASSRTVLNEKLFF. The CDR3 DNA is TGTGCCAGCAGCCGGACAGTACTTAATGAAAAACTGTTTTTT.

The V and J genes are TRBV20-1 and TRBJ2-5; no definite D call. This CDR3 contains 11 residues. Trimming took 6 bases from V and 4 from J, leaving 9 bases between them. Germline V gene data show CDR1 as DFQATT and CDR2 as SNEGSKA (reference sequence). In DNA form, the CDR3 reads TGCAGTGCGGTCACCGGAGAGACCCAGTACTTC. Translated: CSAVTGETQYF.

The V gene is TRBV19, the J gene TRBJ1-1; TRBD1 might be the D (5 bases). This CDR3 has 13 amino acids. Germline loops: CDR1 LNHDA, CDR2 SQIVND (reference sequence). The V end was cut by 7 bases, the J end by 5 bases, with 14 bases between. Written as DNA, the CDR3 is TGTGCCAGTATGGACGGGGGGAGGACTGAAGCTTTCTTT. Encoded protein: CASMDGGRTEAFF.

The gene calls are TRBV5-4 and TRBJ1-1; no clear D. The CDR3 is 12 amino acids. Germline V CDR1 and CDR2: SGHNT, YYREEE (reference sequence). V lost 0 bases, J lost 8 bases, and 8 bases lay in between. CDR3 protein: CASSLVGREAFF. The CDR3 region has the DNA TGTGCCAGCAGCTTGGTTGGAAGAGAAGCTTTCTTT.

This chain connects TRBV7-2 to TRBJ2-1, with TRBD2 identical over 9 bases. Germline CDR1 SGHTA, CDR2 FQGNSA. The CDR3 is 15 residues long. The trim removed 5 bases at V and 4 bases at J, leaving 6 bases unmatched. The CDR3 loop reads CASSIRTSAYNEQFF. DNA of the CDR3: TGTGCCAGCAGCATCCGGACTAGCGCTTACAATGAGCAGTTCTTC.

The chain links TRBV7-6 to TRBJ2-2; tentatively, D is TRBD1 or TRBD2 (5 bases each). The CDR3 totals 16 residues. The germline V gene encodes CDR1 SGHVS and CDR2 FNYEAQ. Trimming removed 1 base at V and 3 bases at J, with 12 bases between. The CDR3 loop reads CASSLVLMGDTGELFF. Written as DNA, the CDR3 is TGTGCCAGCAGCTTAGTTTTAATGGGGGACACCGGGGAGCTGTTTTTT.

The V call is TRBV6-5, the J call TRBJ1-5, with D possibly matching TRBD1 (5 bases). This CDR3 comprises 12 residues. Germline V CDR1 and CDR2: MNHEY, SVGAGI. V was clipped by 3 bases and J by 9 bases, with 9 bases between them. Written as DNA, the CDR3 is TGTGCCAGCAGTTATCGGGGCGGGCCCCAGCATTTT. This gives the protein CASSYRGGPQHF.

The rearrangement uses TRBV19 and TRBJ1-4, with unresolved D. Trimming left V 4 bases short and J 8 bases short, with 11 bases between. Germline CDR1 reads LNHDA; CDR2 reads SQIVND (reference sequence). The CDR3 extends over 13 amino acids. In DNA, the CDR3 is TGTGCCAGTAGTAGCTGGGGTTCGGAAAAACTGTTTTTT. It is translated as CASSSWGSEKLFF. Complete variable domain (other parts from reference TRBV19 and TRBJ1-4): DGGITQSPKYLFRKEGQNVTLSCEQNLNHDAMYWYRQDPGQGLRLIYYSQIVNDFQKGDIAEGYSVSREKKESFPLTVTSAQKNPTAFYLCASSSWGSEKLFFGSGTQLSVL.

This rearrangement joins TRBV5-4 to TRBJ2-7; tentatively, D is TRBD2 (5 bases). V dropped 3 bases and J dropped 2 bases, with 15 bases sitting between them. CDR1 and CDR2 from the germline V gene are SGHNT and YYREEE (reference sequence). The CDR3 runs 15 residues. CDR3 amino acids: CASSYPGIGAYEQYF. The CDR3 DNA reads TGTGCCAGCAGCTATCCGGGGATTGGGGCCTACGAGCAGTACTTC.

The rearrangement joins TRBV2 to TRBJ1-2, with 11 bases fitting TRBD1. There are 14 residues in the CDR3. Germline CDR1 reads SNHLY; CDR2 reads FYNNEI. Unmatched junction bases numbered 8, after V lost 6 bases and J lost 8 bases. The CDR3 coding sequence is TGTGCCAGCAGCAAGGACAGGGGGCGCGGGGGCTACACCTTC. It encodes CASSKDRGRGGYTF.

The chain employs TRBV10-1 and TRBJ2-3; 7 bases align to TRBD2. Germline values: CDR1 WNHNN, CDR2 SYGVQD (reference sequence). The CDR3 consists of 13 residues. Unmatched junction bases numbered 5, after V lost 8 bases and J lost 3 bases. The CDR3 protein is CASQSSGTDTQYF. CDR3 nucleotide sequence: TGCGCCAGCCAGTCTAGCGGAACAGATACGCAGTATTTT.

The chain combines TRBV30 with TRBJ1-1, with TRBD1 as a possible D gene (6 bases). Germline V lookup: CDR1 GTSNPN, CDR2 SVGIG (reference sequence). The CDR3 is made up of 13 amino acids. Trimming took 4 bases from V and 5 from J, leaving 14 bases between them. The CDR3 sequence: CAWKTQGNTEAFF. The DNA for the CDR3 is TGTGCCTGGAAGACGCAGGGGAATACTGAAGCTTTCTTT.

Only one count was recorded for this clone. V is TRBV6-5 and J is TRBJ2-4, with 7 bases that match TRBD1. The CDR3 loop spans 15 amino acids. Germline V gene sequence: CDR1 MNHEY, CDR2 SVGAGI. V dropped 7 bases and J dropped 3; count of bases not matched to a gene: 9. The chain's CDR3 is CASTPGQKYKNIQYF. DNA of the CDR3: TGTGCCAGCACGCCGGGACAGAAATACAAAAACATTCAGTACTTC.

V is TRBV29-1 and J is TRBJ2-1; the match to TRBD2 covers 11 bases. V lost 4 bases and J lost 9; bases outside the gene matches: 8. CDR1 and CDR2 (germline): SQVTM, ANQGSEA. This CDR3 region has 14 residues. The CDR3 nucleotides are TGCAGCGTTGGGGTAGCGGGGGGGCTTAGTGAGCAGTTCTTC. It translates to CSVGVAGGLSEQFF.

The J gene is TRBJ2-3, the V gene TRBV18; D gene uncertain. Trimming stripped 3 bases from V and 0 bases from J, with 1 base between. The CDR3 length is 12 residues. The germline V gene encodes CDR1 KGHSH and CDR2 LQKENI. CDR3 loop: CASSPSTDTQYF. The CDR3 coding sequence is TGTGCCAGCTCACCTAGCACAGATACGCAGTATTTT.

CDR3 sequence: CASSWRLAGNQETQYF. The CDR3 DNA reads TGTGCCAGCAGCTGGCGACTAGCGGGAAACCAAGAGACCCAGTACTTC. The J gene is TRBJ2-5, the V gene TRBV5-5; 11 bases match TRBD2. Germline assignment: CDR1 SGHKS and CDR2 YYEKEE (reference sequence). The CDR3 consists of 16 residues. Losses at the gene ends were 3 bases for V and 0 bases for J; bases not matched to a gene: 4.

The chain carries TRBV13 and TRBJ2-5; 10 bases agree with TRBD1. The CDR3 covers 15 residues. The germline V gene encodes CDR1 PRHDT and CDR2 FYEKMQ (reference sequence). The J segment lost 5 bases and the V segment lost 3 bases, leaving 6 bases of the junction unmatched. In DNA, the CDR3 is TGTGCCAGCAGCTTGGGGACAGGGGCCTATGAGACCCAGTACTTC. Its protein is CASSLGTGAYETQYF.

V and J are TRBV5-6 and TRBJ2-7, with TRBD2 matching 14 bases. Germline CDR1 and CDR2: SGHDT and YYEEEE. V lost 4 bases and J lost 3; bases outside the gene matches: 9. The CDR3 is made up of 17 amino acids. CDR3 residues: CASSPRTSGRLLYEQYF. The DNA of the CDR3 is TGTGCCAGCAGCCCCCGGACTAGCGGGAGGCTCCTCTACGAGCAGTACTTC.

This chain joins TRBV21-1 and TRBJ1-3. TRBV21-1 is flagged as a pseudogene. The CDR3 contains 13 residues. The CDR3 region is CASGGSSGNTIYF. In DNA, the CDR3 is TGTGCCAGTGGCGGAAGCTCTGGAAACACCATATATTTT.